The 13 T cell receptor beta chains listed next were all sequenced from one sample in a study of shared clonotypes between healthy human individuals. Naive CD8 isolation took CD45RO-negative cells positively selected for CCR7 and excluded terminally differentiated effector memory CD45RA+ cells. Using immunoSEQ multiplex PCR, the repertoire was profiled, and TCRdb retains in-frame clones only, with some absent. The sample yields under 850,000 clones, 92% seen once. Specimen: naive CD8+ T cells sorted from blood. Receptors originate from a man between 25 and 39 years old in good health.

The CDR3 spells CASRPSGSSYEQYF. For the CDR3, the DNA is TGTGCCAGTAGGCCTAGCGGGAGCAGCTACGAGCAGTACTTC. The V gene is TRBV19, the J gene TRBJ2-7; 10 positions agree with TRBD2. The V gene's germline CDR1 is LNHDA and CDR2 SQIVND (reference sequence). V lost 6 bases and J lost 3; bases outside the gene matches: 5. The CDR3 is 14 amino acids.

The V and J genes are TRBV28 and TRBJ2-3, with D hard to call. This CDR3 is 15 amino acids long. V gave up 3 bases and J gave up 0 bases, with 10 bases separating them. Germline assignment: CDR1 MDHEN and CDR2 SYDVKM. The CDR3, as DNA: TGTGCCAGCAGTTTCGTTGGGGATAGCACAGATACGCAGTATTTT. Protein product: CASSFVGDSTDTQYF. Full variable domain (missing parts from reference TRBV28 and TRBJ2-3): DVKVTQSSRYLVKRTGEKVFLECVQDMDHENMFWYRQDPGLGLRLIYFSYDVKMKEKGDIPEGYSVSREKKERFSLILESASTNQTSMYLCASSFVGDSTDTQYFGPGTRLTVL.

CDR3 sequence reads: CASSQDSSFLGMNEQFF. In DNA form, the CDR3 reads TGCGCCAGCAGCCAAGATTCTTCGTTTCTAGGTATGAATGAGCAGTTCTTC. The V and J genes are TRBV4-1 and TRBJ2-1; D not resolved. V was shortened by 0 bases and J by 7 bases, with 19 bases between the two germline ends. This CDR3 is built from 17 residues. Germline CDR1 is MGHRA and CDR2 is YSYEKL.

This chain links TRBV30 with TRBJ2-3, with TRBD2 matching 12 bases. CDR1 is GTSNPN, CDR2 SVGIG, per germline (reference sequence). V lost 0 bases, J lost 6 bases, and 4 bases stayed unmatched. The CDR3 is 15 residues long. CDR3 sequence reads: CAWSVPSGRVDTQYF. The CDR3, as DNA: TGTGCCTGGAGTGTACCTAGCGGGAGGGTCGATACGCAGTATTTT.

For the CDR3, the DNA is TGTGCCAGCAGCGTAGCTCGGGGAGGGGCAGATACGCAGTATTTT. As protein: CASSVARGGADTQYF. The chain uses TRBV9 and TRBJ2-3; TRBD2 aligns across 7 bases. CDR1 SGDLS and CDR2 YYNGEE come from the germline V gene. The CDR3 is 15 residues long. Trimming at V came to 0 bases and at J to 4 bases, leaving 5 bases not matched to a gene. The entire variable domain, with the rest obtained from reference TRBV9 and TRBJ2-3, is as follows: DSGVTQTPKHLITATGQRVTLRCSPRSGDLSVYWYQQSLDQGLQFLIQYYNGEERAKGNILERFSAQQFPDLHSELNLSSLELGDSALYFCASSVARGGADTQYFGPGTRLTVL.

This rearrangement joins TRBV19 to TRBJ1-1; D is undetermined. Trimming took 0 bases from V and 4 from J, leaving 6 bases between them. Germline V CDR1 and CDR2: LNHDA, SQIVND (reference sequence). The CDR3 spans 13 residues. The CDR3 nucleotides are TGTGCCAGTAGTATAGATCTCCCCACTGAAGCTTTCTTT. Protein sequence: CASSIDLPTEAFF.

The chain couples TRBV29-1 to TRBJ2-7, with D perhaps being TRBD1 or TRBD2 (5 bases each). The V gene's germline CDR1 is SQVTM and CDR2 ANQGSEA. This CDR3 has 13 amino acids. Trimming stripped 4 bases from V and 7 bases from J, with 17 bases between. As DNA, the CDR3 is TGCAGCGTTGTATCAGGGAGAGGATGGGAGCAGTACTTC. Encoded protein: CSVVSGRGWEQYF.

The chain carries TRBV6-1 and TRBJ1-1, with 7 bases fitting TRBD1. The CDR3 is made up of 15 amino acids. Germline values: CDR1 MNHNS, CDR2 SASEGT. Trimming took 4 bases from V and 0 from J; bases not matched to a gene: 5. The CDR3 protein is CASSAPGTVNTEAFF. CDR3 in DNA: TGTGCCAGCAGTGCGCCTGGGACAGTGAACACTGAAGCTTTCTTT.

The V gene is TRBV6-1, the J gene TRBJ1-2; 7 nucleotides agree with TRBD1. The CDR3 extends over 14 amino acids. With V trimmed by 10 bases and J by 4 bases, 12 bases remained unmatched. Per germline, CDR1 MNHNS and CDR2 SASEGT. The CDR3 loop reads CATIMRQGGYGYTF. Written as DNA, the CDR3 is TGTGCCACCATTATGCGACAGGGTGGCTATGGCTACACCTTC.

This rearrangement joins TRBV10-2 to TRBJ2-1; perhaps TRBD1 as D (5 bases). Looked up from germline, CDR1 is WSHSY and CDR2 is SAAADI. This CDR3 has 12 amino acids. V shed 6 bases and J shed 9 bases, with 12 bases lying between them. In DNA form, the CDR3 reads TGCGCCAGCAGCTTTGACAGCAGTGAGCAGTTCTTC. As protein: CASSFDSSEQFF.

This chain uses TRBV7-9 with TRBJ1-1; TRBD1 matches at 7 bases. CDR1 and CDR2 from the germline V gene are SEHNR and FQNEAQ (reference sequence). J lost 1 base, V lost 4 bases, and 6 bases had no gene match. There are 15 residues in the CDR3. DNA of the CDR3: TGTGCCAGCAGCTCAAGGACAGGAGCGAACACTGAAGCTTTCTTT. The encoded protein is CASSSRTGANTEAFF.

The chain is built from TRBV19 and TRBJ2-1; possibly TRBD1 for D (6 bases). CDR1 and CDR2 from the germline V gene are LNHDA and SQIVND (reference sequence). The CDR3 runs 13 residues. The V end was cut by 6 bases, the J end by 6 bases, with 12 bases between. Here the CDR3 DNA reads TGTGCCAGTAGCCCAGGGGTTGGCAATGAGCAGTTCTTC. This translates into CASSPGVGNEQFF. Full variable domain (rest looked up from reference TRBV19 and TRBJ2-1): DGGITQSPKYLFRKEGQNVTLSCEQNLNHDAMYWYRQDPGQGLRLIYYSQIVNDFQKGDIAEGYSVSREKKESFPLTVTSAQKNPTAFYLCASSPGVGNEQFFGPGTRLTVL.

The V call is TRBV5-6, the J call TRBJ2-7, with 7 bases aligning to TRBD2. This CDR3 has 14 amino acids. J gave up 2 bases and V 0 bases, and 2 bases lay outside the gene matches. Germline assignment: CDR1 SGHDT and CDR2 YYEEEE. CDR3 loop: CASSLGLAPYEQYF. The CDR3 region has the DNA TGTGCCAGCAGCTTGGGACTAGCCCCCTACGAGCAGTACTTC.